Included here is one TCR beta chain sequence, with context. This sample was included in a study of blood T cell repertoires in COVID-19. Study overall: COVID-19 samples collected from the United States, Italy and Spain covered acute and convalescent phases. Nucleic acid was either cDNA or gDNA, and it came from T cells, B-cell-depleted T cells, or PBMCs.

Trimming at V came to 7 bases and at J to 7 bases, leaving 4 bases not matched to a gene. CDR1 and CDR2 (germline): MNHEY, SVGAGI. The CDR3 covers 13 residues. Per the original methods: Nucleated cell number was recorded as an estimate derived from reference gene primer amplification. Method: immunoSEQ multiplex PCR; TCRdb's copy keeps in-frame clones and lacks some. V and J calls and clone size follow that table, whereas D and trimming were derived from the DNA. Among tens of thousands of clones, about 91% were seen once, and the ten largest hold more than 9%. The receptor was derived from a human donor with active COVID-19. The donor label of this sample is uncertain. Sequenced sample: peripheral blood. The chain couples TRBV6-5 to TRBJ2-5, with 12 bases that match TRBD2. CDR3 DNA sequence: TGTGCCAGCACTAGCGGGGGGGCCGGGACCCAGTACTTC. Amino acid sequence: CASTSGGAGTQYF.